One sample yielded the 22 T cell receptor beta chains listed below, sequenced in a study of T cell responses to AZD1222 COVID-19 vaccine. Measured with immunoSEQ multiplex PCR; TCRdb has only the in-frame clones, and not every one. The data contain 150,000 or so clones, around 94% of them singletons. Sequencing used peripheral blood, obtained on day 0 of AZD1222 vaccination. All receptors derive from an adult in good health.

This clone was detected a few times. The chain is built from TRBV4-1 and TRBJ1-1, with no clear D. V was clipped by 0 bases and J by 0 bases, with 17 bases between them. CDR1 and CDR2 from the germline V gene are MGHRA and YSYEKL. The CDR3 is 18 residues long. The CDR3 sequence is CASSQDGAHLIMNTEAFF. CDR3 coding DNA: TGCGCCAGCAGCCAAGATGGAGCCCACCTGATTATGAACACTGAAGCTTTCTTT.

CDR3: CATSPDHAYEQYF. In DNA form, the CDR3 reads TGTGCCACCAGCCCCGACCACGCCTACGAGCAGTACTTC. This chain uses TRBV15 with TRBJ2-7; no clear D. In germline, CDR1 is LNHNV, CDR2 YYDKDF (reference sequence). V was trimmed by 5 bases and J by 2 bases, leaving 10 bases between them. The CDR3 totals 13 residues.

The rearrangement joins TRBV27 to TRBJ2-7; 7 bases fit TRBD1. The germline CDR1 and CDR2 sequences are MNHEY and SMNVEV (reference sequence). With V trimmed by 4 bases and J by 4 bases, 10 bases remained unmatched. The length of the CDR3 is 15 residues. The CDR3 region is CASSYRAGTAYEQYF. DNA for the CDR3: TGTGCCAGCAGTTACCGGGCCGGGACAGCTTACGAGCAGTACTTC.

The V call is TRBV4-1, the J call TRBJ2-3, with D possibly being TRBD2 (6 bases). This CDR3 spans 15 amino acids. Looked up from germline, CDR1 is MGHRA and CDR2 is YSYEKL. Trimming pared 6 bases from V and 0 bases from J, leaving 13 bases between. CDR3 sequence reads: CASSLGGASTDTQYF. CDR3 DNA: TGCGCCAGCAGTCTGGGCGGGGCTAGCACAGATACGCAGTATTTT.

The chain uses TRBV5-3 and TRBJ2-2, with D tentatively TRBD2 (6 bases). TRBV5-3 is treated as an ORF (open reading frame) with a function not yet certain. CDR3 length: 16 residues. V was clipped by 1 base and J by 8 bases, with 18 bases between them. The CDR3 DNA is TGTGCCAGAAGCTTGAGTGGAGGGCCCTTAAAAGGGGAGCTGTTTTTT. Residues: CARSLSGGPLKGELFF.

This clone was seen only once. This sequence joins TRBV5-1 and TRBJ2-7; D possibly matches TRBD1 or TRBD2 (5 bases each). Germline-derived CDR1 and CDR2 are SGHRS and YFSETQ. The CDR3 is 13 residues long. V was clipped by 1 base and J by 3 bases, with 8 bases between them. CDR3 in DNA: TGCGCCAGCAGCTTGCGGGACCACTACGAGCAGTACTTC. Protein product: CASSLRDHYEQYF.

The chain combines TRBV7-8 with TRBJ2-7; 7 nucleotides align to TRBD1. V lost 8 bases to trimming and J lost 5 bases; unmatched junction nucleotides: 6. Germline assignment: CDR1 SGHVS and CDR2 FQNEAQ. The CDR3 contains 12 residues. The CDR3 nucleotides are TGTGCCAGCGGTAGACAGGGACACGAGCAGTACTTC. Translated, it gives CASGRQGHEQYF. The full variable domain, in which reference TRBV7-8 and TRBJ2-7 provide the parts outside the CDR3, is GAGVSQSPRYKVAKRGQDVALRCDPISGHVSLFWYQQALGQGPEFLTYFQNEAQLDKSGLPSDRFFAERPEGSVSTLKIQRTQQEDSAVYLCASGRQGHEQYFGPGTRLTVT.

The V call is TRBV28, the J call TRBJ1-2; 7 nucleotides agree with TRBD1. The germline gives CDR1 MDHEN, CDR2 SYDVKM. J lost 3 bases, V lost 6 bases, and 7 bases had no gene match. This CDR3 has 14 residues. The CDR3 DNA sequence: TGTGCCAGCAGCGTGACCAGGGGGGACTATGGCTACACCTTC. Translation: CASSVTRGDYGYTF.

V usage is TRBV6-5 and J usage is TRBJ1-2; tentative D call: TRBD1 (6 bases). CDR3 length equals 14 residues. Germline V gives CDR1 MNHEY, CDR2 SVGAGI. Trimming left V 5 bases short and J 3 bases short, with 13 bases between. CDR3 in amino acids: CASSHGGGDYGYTF. The CDR3 bases are TGTGCCAGCAGTCACGGAGGGGGAGACTATGGCTACACCTTC.

CDR3 amino acids: CASRKGSGNEQFF. DNA of the CDR3: TGTGCCAGCAGAAAGGGGTCGGGTAATGAGCAGTTCTTC. The chain is built from TRBV12-3 or TRBV12-4 and TRBJ2-1, with D possibly being TRBD1 (5 bases). This CDR3 region has 13 residues. The V gene lost 6 bases and the J gene lost 7 bases, with 13 bases spanning the gap.

The genes are TRBV6-6 and TRBJ1-4; 7 positions agree with TRBD1. V trimming: 6 bases; J trimming: 8 bases; junction bases outside the gene matches: 9. Germline V gives CDR1 MNHNY, CDR2 SVGAGI (reference sequence). This CDR3 spans 14 amino acids. The CDR3 region has the DNA TGTGCCAGCAGACACGGACAGGCGTACGAAAAACTGTTTTTT. Its translation: CASRHGQAYEKLFF.

V and J are TRBV12-3 or TRBV12-4 and TRBJ2-3; perhaps TRBD1 as D (5 bases). The V and J ends lost 5 bases and 0 bases respectively, with 6 bases between them. The CDR3 sequence is 13 residues long. The CDR3 DNA is TGTGCCAGCAGTACAGGTAGCACAGATACGCAGTATTTT. Protein: CASSTGSTDTQYF.

The chain has TRBV28 and TRBJ1-1; unclear D gene. CDR1 and CDR2 from the germline V gene are MDHEN and SYDVKM. The CDR3 runs 13 residues. V was trimmed by 7 bases and J by 1 base, leaving 10 bases between them. The CDR3 reads CASTIGRNTEAFF. Written as DNA, the CDR3 is TGTGCCAGCACGATTGGCAGGAACACTGAAGCTTTCTTT.

This clone was picked up one time. The V and J genes are TRBV7-8 and TRBJ1-6; D possibly corresponds to TRBD1 (6 bases). The V and J ends lost 1 base and 10 bases respectively, with 26 bases between them. CDR1 is SGHVS and CDR2 is FQNEAQ in the germline V gene. The CDR3 is 19 residues long. This chain's CDR3 is CASSLGRRYRETLGSPLHF. CDR3 nucleotides: TGTGCCAGCAGCTTAGGTCGGCGGTACAGGGAGACCCTAGGGTCACCCCTCCACTTT.

The J gene is TRBJ2-5, the V gene TRBV2; either TRBD1 or TRBD2 may fit D (6 bases each). The CDR3 runs 14 residues. The V gene's germline CDR1 is SNHLY and CDR2 FYNNEI. The V end lost 3 bases, the J end lost 4 bases, and 12 bases lay between the germline ends. The CDR3 sequence is CASSDWGAGETQYF. The CDR3 nucleotides read TGTGCCAGCAGTGATTGGGGGGCGGGAGAGACCCAGTACTTC.

V usage is TRBV5-1 and J usage is TRBJ2-1; 8 positions agree with TRBD2. The CDR3 runs to 16 residues. The V segment lost 3 bases and the J segment 0 bases; nucleotides outside the gene matches: 5. Germline CDR1 SGHRS, CDR2 YFSETQ. CDR3 amino acids: CASSWTSLVSYNEQFF. The CDR3 nucleotides read TGCGCCAGCAGCTGGACTAGCCTTGTCTCCTACAATGAGCAGTTCTTC.

This chain links TRBV6-5 with TRBJ2-3; perhaps TRBD1 as D (6 bases). CDR3 length equals 13 residues. The germline V gene has CDR1 MNHEY and CDR2 SVGAGI. Trimming left V 6 bases short and J 7 bases short, with 14 bases between. The CDR3 coding sequence is TGTGCCAGCAGCGTCGACAGGAGGAATACGCAGTATTTT. Translated, it gives CASSVDRRNTQYF.

The V call is TRBV5-4, the J call TRBJ1-2, with 7 bases lining up with TRBD1. The CDR3 is 13 amino acids. The J segment lost 7 bases and the V segment lost 4 bases, leaving 7 bases of the junction unmatched. Germline CDR1 is SGHNT and CDR2 is YYREEE (reference sequence). The DNA for the CDR3 is TGTGCCAGCAGCCGACAGGGCGAGGTTGGCTACACCTTC. Its translation: CASSRQGEVGYTF.

The V gene is TRBV28, the J gene TRBJ1-5; the D gene is possibly TRBD1 (5 bases). The CDR3 spans 16 residues. CDR1 is MDHEN and CDR2 is SYDVKM in the germline V gene. Trimming removed 0 bases at V and 3 bases at J, with 12 bases between. The CDR3 protein is CASSLWSGNLNQPQHF. For the CDR3, the DNA is TGTGCCAGCAGTTTATGGTCAGGGAATCTCAATCAGCCCCAGCATTTT.

V gene TRBV28 combines with J gene TRBJ1-6; D not resolved. CDR3 length: 14 amino acids. Germline CDR1 reads MDHEN; CDR2 reads SYDVKM. V lost 5 bases, J lost 0 bases, and 5 bases lay in between. Here the CDR3 reads CASSESSYNSPLHF. The CDR3 DNA reads as TGTGCCAGCAGTGAGAGCTCCTATAATTCACCCCTCCACTTT. The whole variable domain, filled in from reference TRBV28 and TRBJ1-6, reads DVKVTQSSRYLVKRTGEKVFLECVQDMDHENMFWYRQDPGLGLRLIYFSYDVKMKEKGDIPEGYSVSREKKERFSLILESASTNQTSMYLCASSESSYNSPLHFGNGTRLTVT.

V and J are TRBV15 and TRBJ1-4, with TRBD1 matching over 11 bases. V lost 5 bases and J lost 7; bases outside the gene matches: 3. The CDR3 is 14 amino acids. The germline V gene has CDR1 LNHNV and CDR2 YYDKDF (reference sequence). The CDR3 loop reads CATSGTGGFEKLFF. In DNA form, the CDR3 reads TGTGCCACCAGCGGGACAGGGGGGTTTGAAAAACTGTTTTTT. The complete variable domain, with remaining parts taken from reference TRBV15 and TRBJ1-4, reads DAMVIQNPRYQVTQFGKPVTLSCSQTLNHNVMYWYQQKSSQAPKLLFHYYDKDFNNEADTPDNFQSRRPNTSFCFLDIRSPGLGDTAMYLCATSGTGGFEKLFFGSGTQLSVL.

This sequence joins TRBV27 and TRBJ1-1; no clear D. The germline V gene encodes CDR1 MNHEY and CDR2 SMNVEV (reference sequence). The CDR3 totals 11 residues. V lost 3 bases and J lost 6, with 5 bases in between. CDR3 DNA: TGTGCCAGCAGTTTTGGGTCTGAAGCTTTCTTT. Translating it yields CASSFGSEAFF.